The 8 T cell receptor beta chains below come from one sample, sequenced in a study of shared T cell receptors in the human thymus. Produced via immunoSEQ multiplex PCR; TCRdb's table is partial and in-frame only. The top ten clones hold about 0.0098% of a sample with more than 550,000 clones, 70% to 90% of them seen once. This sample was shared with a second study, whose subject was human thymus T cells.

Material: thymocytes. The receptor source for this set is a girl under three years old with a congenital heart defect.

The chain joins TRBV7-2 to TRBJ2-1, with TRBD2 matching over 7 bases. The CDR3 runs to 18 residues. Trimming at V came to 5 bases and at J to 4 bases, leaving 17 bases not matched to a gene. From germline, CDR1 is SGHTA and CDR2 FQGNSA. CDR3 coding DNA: TGTGCCAGCAGCGCGCGCGGCCGGGGGGACCGCGGATACAATGAGCAGTTCTTC. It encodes CASSARGRGDRGYNEQFF.

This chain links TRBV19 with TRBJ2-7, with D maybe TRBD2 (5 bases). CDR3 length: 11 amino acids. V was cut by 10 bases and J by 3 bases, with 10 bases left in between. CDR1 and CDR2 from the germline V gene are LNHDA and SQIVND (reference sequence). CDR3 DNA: TGTGCCACGAGACGGGACTACGAGCAGTACTTC. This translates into CATRRDYEQYF.

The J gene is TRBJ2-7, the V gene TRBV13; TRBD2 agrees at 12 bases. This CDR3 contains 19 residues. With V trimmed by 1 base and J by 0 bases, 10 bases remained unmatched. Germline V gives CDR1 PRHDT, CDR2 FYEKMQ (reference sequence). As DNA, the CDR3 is TGTGCCAGCAGCTTAGAGAGCACTAGCGGGGGGCATAGCTCCTACGAGCAGTACTTC. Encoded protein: CASSLESTSGGHSSYEQYF.

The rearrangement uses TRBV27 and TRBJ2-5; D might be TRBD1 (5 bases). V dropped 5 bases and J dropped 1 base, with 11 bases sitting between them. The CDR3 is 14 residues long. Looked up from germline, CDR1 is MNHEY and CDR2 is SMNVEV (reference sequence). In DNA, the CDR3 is TGTGCCAGCAGTCCCAACGACAGCCAAGAGACCCAGTACTTC. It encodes CASSPNDSQETQYF.

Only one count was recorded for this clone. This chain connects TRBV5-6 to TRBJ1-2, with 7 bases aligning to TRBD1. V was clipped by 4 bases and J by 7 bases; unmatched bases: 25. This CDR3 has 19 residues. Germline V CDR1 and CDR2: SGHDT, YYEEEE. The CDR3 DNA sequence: TGTGCCAGCAGCGCCACCCGGGACAGAAGAAGGTCGTATCGTGGTGGCTACACCTTC. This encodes CASSATRDRRRSYRGGYTF. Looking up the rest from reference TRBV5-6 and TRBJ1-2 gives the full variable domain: DAGVTQSPTHLIKTRGQQVTLRCSPKSGHDTVSWYQQALGQGPQFIFQYYEEEERQRGNFPDRFSGHQFPNYSSELNVNALLLGDSALYLCASSATRDRRRSYRGGYTFGSGTRLTVV.

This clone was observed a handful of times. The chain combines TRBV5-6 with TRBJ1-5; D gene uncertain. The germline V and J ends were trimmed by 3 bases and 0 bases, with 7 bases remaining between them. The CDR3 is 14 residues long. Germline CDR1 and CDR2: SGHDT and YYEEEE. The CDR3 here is CASSWGDSNQPQHF. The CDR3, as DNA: TGTGCCAGCAGCTGGGGAGATAGCAATCAGCCCCAGCATTTT.

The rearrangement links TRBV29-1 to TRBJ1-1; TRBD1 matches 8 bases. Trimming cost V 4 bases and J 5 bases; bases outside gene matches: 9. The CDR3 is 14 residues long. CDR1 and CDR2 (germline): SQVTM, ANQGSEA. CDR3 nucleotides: TGCAGCGTTGTGCGCAGGGGGCGATGGACTGAAGCTTTCTTT. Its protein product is CSVVRRGRWTEAFF.

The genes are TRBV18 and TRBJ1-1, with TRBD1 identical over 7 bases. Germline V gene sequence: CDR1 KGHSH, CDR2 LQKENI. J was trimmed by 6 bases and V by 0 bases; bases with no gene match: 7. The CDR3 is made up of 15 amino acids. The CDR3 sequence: CASSPPAGGGAEAFF. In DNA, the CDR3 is TGTGCCAGCTCACCACCGGCAGGGGGAGGTGCTGAAGCTTTCTTT.